This T cell receptor (beta chain) was obtained from a study of follicular helper T cells after annual influenza vaccination. The table lists this clone with a few counts. Regarding time point: 2015-2016 season, pre-vaccination. Vaccine contraindications, substance abuse, HIV/AIDS, active malignancy and active illness excluded donors. Sequencing was performed with immunoSEQ multiplex PCR; in TCRdb, only in-frame clones are kept and a portion is missing. The sample includes more than 10,000 clones, approximately 80% of them seen just once. This clonotype was obtained from an adult who received the influenza vaccine. This material consisted of CXCR5+ CD38- circulating T follicular helper cells from blood, taken on the day of influenza vaccination. Described subset: circulating Tfh, non-naive CD4+CXCR5+PD-1+ (ICOS+CD38+ or ICOS-CD38-).

As DNA, the CDR3 is TGCGCCAGCAGACCTACGACAGGATCCTACGAGCAGTACTTC. This sequence encodes CASRPTTGSYEQYF. The J gene is TRBJ2-7, the V gene TRBV4-1; a possible D gene is TRBD1 (6 bases). V lost 6 bases and J 1 base, leaving 13 bases between the germline ends. Germline CDR1 and CDR2: MGHRA and YSYEKL. The CDR3 has 14 residues.